This TCR beta chain was recovered during a study of T cell changes during pregnancy in multiple sclerosis. Libraries were prepared by immunoSEQ multiplex PCR; TCRdb keeps only in-frame clonotypes and omits some of them. The data show about 100,000 clones, with approximately 92% seen just once and about 1.3% held by the top ten. CDR3 length equals 14 residues. CDR1 and CDR2 from the germline V gene are LNHDA and SQIVND (reference sequence). V was shortened by 2 bases and J by 4 bases, with 11 bases between the two germline ends. The clonotype was recovered from a female donor with multiple sclerosis, enrolled in a pregnancy study. The chain links TRBV19 to TRBJ1-1, with a possible D match to TRBD1 (5 bases). This material consisted of peripheral blood, taken in the second trimester of pregnancy. The CDR3 region has the DNA TGTGCCAGTAGTATATTTGGCGGGGGCACTGAAGCTTTCTTT. Translating it yields CASSIFGGGTEAFF.